The source of this T cell receptor (beta chain) is a study of blood T cell repertoires in COVID-19. For the study at large: COVID-19 samples, acute and convalescent, were from the United States, Italy and Spain. The cDNA or gDNA used as material had been derived from T cells, B-cell-depleted T cells, or PBMCs.

In the study's own analysis: Estimation of nucleated cell counts relied on the amplification of reference gene primers. Data came from immunoSEQ multiplex PCR; TCRdb stores just in-frame clones and leaves some out. Clone size and the V and J calls come from that table; the DNA yielded D and trimming. In the table there are about 270,000 clones, around 81% of which are singletons. The germline CDR1 and CDR2 sequences are MDHEN and SYDVKM. The V and J ends lost 4 bases and 4 bases respectively, with 14 bases between them. The CDR3 sequence is 15 residues long. Sequenced: peripheral blood. This receptor was obtained from a woman aged 45-65 years with active or convalescent COVID-19. This chain uses TRBV28 with TRBJ1-5; weak D call: TRBD1 (5 bases). For the CDR3, the DNA is TGTGCCAGCAGTTATCAAAACAGGAGAAATCAGCCCCAGCATTTT. It translates to CASSYQNRRNQPQHF.